This TCR beta chain was recovered during a study of cytomegalovirus exposure and HLA in healthy donors. Donors sampled were nominally healthy, though unrecorded immune exposures were likely. Deletions cut 4 bases from V and 7 bases from J, with 7 bases between. This CDR3 is built from 11 residues. Germline CDR1 and CDR2: MNHEY and SVGAGI. Details on this clone: Antigen: not known.

A multiplex PCR was run with 60 Vbeta primers and 13 Jbeta primers. Measured with immunoSEQ multiplex PCR; TCRdb has only the in-frame clones, and not every one. This sample has about 69,000 clones, with 70% to 75% found just once. Study conclusions and caveats: There were some V segments, including TRBV6-2 and TRBV6-3, excluded as indistinguishable. It emerged from a later analysis that several of the most significant clusters appeared to be linked to common viral pathogens. Most TCR beta V segments were productive about 87% or about 30% of the time in an earlier analysis.

Sample: PBMCs. The receptor was derived from a woman aged 25 to 39 in good health and CMV-seropositive. The rearrangement links TRBV6-5 to TRBJ1-2, with D uncertain. CDR3: CASSSGSGYTF. The DNA of the CDR3 is TGTGCCAGCAGTTCAGGAAGTGGCTACACCTTC.